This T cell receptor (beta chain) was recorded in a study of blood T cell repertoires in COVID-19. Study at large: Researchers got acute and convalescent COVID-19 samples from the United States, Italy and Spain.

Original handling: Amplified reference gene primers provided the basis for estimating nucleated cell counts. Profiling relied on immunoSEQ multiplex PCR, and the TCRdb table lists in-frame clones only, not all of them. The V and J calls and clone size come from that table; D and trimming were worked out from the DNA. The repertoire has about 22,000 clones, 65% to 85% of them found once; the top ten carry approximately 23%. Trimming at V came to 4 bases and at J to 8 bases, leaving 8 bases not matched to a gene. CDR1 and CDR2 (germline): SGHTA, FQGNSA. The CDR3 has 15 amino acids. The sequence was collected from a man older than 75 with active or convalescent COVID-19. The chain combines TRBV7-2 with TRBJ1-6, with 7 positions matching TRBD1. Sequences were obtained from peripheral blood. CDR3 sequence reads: CASSSRTGGDSPLHF. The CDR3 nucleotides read TGTGCCAGCAGCTCGCGGACAGGTGGGGATTCACCCCTCCACTTT.